A single sample is the source of the 6 T cell receptor beta chains below, sequenced in a study of molecular identifiers for immune sequencing clone quantification. TCRdb analysed the PCR reads with MiXCR anew, one entry per CDR3 protein. The sample records approximately 500,000 distinct CDR3 sequences, about 25% being singletons. The sequenced material came from naive CD8+ T cells from blood, with Jurkat cell RNA spiked in. Sample subset: FACS-sorted CD8+CD4-CCR7+CD45RA+ naive T cells. These receptors all come from a human donor in good health. Some libraries in this study had Jurkat cell RNA spiked in.

The chain uses TRBV4-3 and TRBJ1-1; 9 bases fit TRBD1. CDR1 and CDR2 from the germline V gene are LGHNA and YSLEER. This CDR3 has 16 residues. V was pared by 0 bases and J by 4 bases, with 6 bases of the junction left unmatched. CDR3 sequence reads: CASSQEWTGDRTEAFF. The DNA for the CDR3 is TGCGCCAGCAGCCAAGAGTGGACAGGGGATCGCACTGAAGCTTTCTTT.

As regards this clonotype: Since no conserved phenylalanine or tryptophan closes the CDR3, a read error is the likely cause. The rearrangement uses TRBV7-9 and TRBJ2-7; tentative D call: TRBD2 (6 bases). V lost 5 bases to trimming and J lost 3 bases, with 8 bases between them. The CDR3 spans 12 residues. Germline loops: CDR1 SEHNR, CDR2 FQNEAQ (reference sequence). For the CDR3, the DNA is TGTGCCAGCAGCACCGGGGGCTACGAGCAGTACTCC. Protein sequence: CASSTGGYEQYS.

V and J are TRBV5-1 and TRBJ2-7; possible D gene TRBD2, 7 bases. Trimming took 3 bases from V and 5 from J, leaving 18 bases between them. CDR1 and CDR2 from the germline V gene are SGHRS and YFSETQ. This CDR3 contains 15 residues. The CDR3 is CASSYPGRGADEQYF. The CDR3, as DNA: TGCGCCAGCAGCTATCCGGGACGGGGGGCCGACGAGCAGTACTTC. Full variable domain (remainder filled in from reference TRBV5-1 and TRBJ2-7): KAGVTQTPRYLIKTRGQQVTLSCSPISGHRSVSWYQQTPGQGLQFLFEYFSETQRNKGNFPGRFSGRQFSNSRSEMNVSTLELGDSALYLCASSYPGRGADEQYFGPGTRLTVT.

This clonotype was seen ten or more times. V is TRBV15 and J is TRBJ2-5, with TRBD1 as a possible D gene (5 bases). The germline V gene encodes CDR1 LNHNV and CDR2 YYDKDF (reference sequence). The V gene lost 0 bases and the J gene lost 5 bases, with 13 bases spanning the gap. The CDR3 has 15 amino acids. The CDR3 region has the DNA TGTGCCACCAGCAGAGAAGGCCAGGGAAGGGAGACCCAGTACTTC. Translation gives CATSREGQGRETQYF.

CDR3 DNA: TGTGCCAGCACTTACCCCCGGGACGGAGACACCGGGGAGCTGTTTTTT. Translated, it gives CASTYPRDGDTGELFF. The V gene is TRBV7-8, the J gene TRBJ2-2, with D perhaps assigned TRBD1 or TRBD2 (5 bases each). Germline V gives CDR1 SGHVS, CDR2 FQNEAQ. The CDR3 runs to 16 residues. The V gene lost 7 bases and the J gene lost 3 bases, with 18 bases spanning the gap.

This clonotype was found many times. The junction and the germline gene differ at one end; a read error may be behind it. The rearrangement uses TRBV13 and TRBJ2-2; D is unclear. The CDR3 has 13 amino acids. Looked up from germline, CDR1 is PRHDT and CDR2 is FYEKMQ (reference sequence). CDR3: CASSLGDTGELFF. The CDR3 DNA follows: TGTGCCAGCAGTTTAGGAGACACCGGGGAGCTGTTTTTT.